This T cell receptor (beta chain) was retrieved from a study of blood T cell repertoires in COVID-19. For the study at large: COVID-19 samples collected from the United States, Italy and Spain covered acute and convalescent phases. From T cells, B-cell-depleted T cells, or PBMCs came the material, which was cDNA or gDNA.

In the authors' workflow: Estimates of nucleated cell counts were drawn from the amplification of reference gene primers. Produced via immunoSEQ multiplex PCR; TCRdb's table is partial and in-frame only. V, J and clone size derive from that table, while D and trimming were established from the DNA sequence. The table includes under 60,000 clones, about nine tenths detected once. V gave up 0 bases and J gave up 7 bases; unmatched junction bases: 2. Germline CDR1 and CDR2: MNHEY and SMNVEV (reference sequence). This CDR3 region has 14 residues. The chain combines TRBV27 with TRBJ2-1; 8 bases are a match to TRBD1. The sequenced sample consisted of peripheral blood. The TCR comes from an elderly woman with acute or convalescent COVID-19. The CDR3: CASSLSRQGNEQFF. Written as DNA, the CDR3 is TGTGCCAGCAGTTTATCCCGACAGGGGAATGAGCAGTTCTTC.